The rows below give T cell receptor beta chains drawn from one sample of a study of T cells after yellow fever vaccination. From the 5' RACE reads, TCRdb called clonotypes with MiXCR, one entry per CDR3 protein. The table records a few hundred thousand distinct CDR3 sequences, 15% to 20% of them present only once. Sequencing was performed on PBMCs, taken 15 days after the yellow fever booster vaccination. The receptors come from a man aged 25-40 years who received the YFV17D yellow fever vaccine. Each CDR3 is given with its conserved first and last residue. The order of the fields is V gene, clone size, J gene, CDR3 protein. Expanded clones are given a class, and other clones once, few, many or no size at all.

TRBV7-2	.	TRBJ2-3	CASSPSRVDTQYF
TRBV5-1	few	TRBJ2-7	CASSLFGGVNYEQYF
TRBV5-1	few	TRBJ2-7	CASSLSLERSSYEQYF
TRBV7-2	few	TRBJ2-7	CASSLISGPYEQYF
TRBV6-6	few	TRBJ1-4	CASSQDRVELFF
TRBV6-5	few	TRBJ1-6	CASGGSPLHF
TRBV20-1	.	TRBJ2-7	CSARKGDATYEQYF
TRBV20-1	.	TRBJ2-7	CSASPPNPRGPSYEQYF
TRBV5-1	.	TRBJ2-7	CASSLAGLSYEQYF
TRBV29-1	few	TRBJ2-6	CSVTPRGSGANVLTF
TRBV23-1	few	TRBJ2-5	CASSQSRTDRVETQYF
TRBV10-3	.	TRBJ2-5	CAISGEGLAGNQETQYF
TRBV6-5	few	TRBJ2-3	CASSYSRLATQYF
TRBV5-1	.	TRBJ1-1	CASSLVGGQMNTEAFF
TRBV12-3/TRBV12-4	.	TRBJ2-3	CASSSRLETDTQYF
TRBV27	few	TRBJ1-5	CASSSGQVEHF
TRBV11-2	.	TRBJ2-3	CASGASGRLDTQYF
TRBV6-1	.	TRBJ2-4	CASSEGQGLAKNIQYF
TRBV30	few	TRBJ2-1	CAWSGQGASEQFF
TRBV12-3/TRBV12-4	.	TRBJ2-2	CASVLRLAGVPGELFF
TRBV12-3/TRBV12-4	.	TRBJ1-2	CASSGTQNYGYTF
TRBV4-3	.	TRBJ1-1	CASSPEGYTEAFF
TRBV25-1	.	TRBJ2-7	CASSEGYRGGEQYF
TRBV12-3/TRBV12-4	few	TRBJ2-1	CASNHGSSSYNEQFF
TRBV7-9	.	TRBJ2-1	CASSFAFGAGGHNEQFF
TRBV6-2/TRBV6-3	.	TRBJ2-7	CASSGTGTGFYEQYF
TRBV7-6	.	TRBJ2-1	CASSLGVYSGIFEQFF
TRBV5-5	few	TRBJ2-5	CASSLDSSHLQETQYF
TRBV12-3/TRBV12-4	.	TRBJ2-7	CASSFETEYEQYF
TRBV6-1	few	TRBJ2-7	CASSGTFTYEQYF
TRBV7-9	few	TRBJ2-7	CASSLQETLYEQYF
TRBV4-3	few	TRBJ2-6	CASSQDRVLGANVLTF
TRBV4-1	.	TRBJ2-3	CASSQDRQGGITDTQYF
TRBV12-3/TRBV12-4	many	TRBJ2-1	CASSPLAGATYEQFF
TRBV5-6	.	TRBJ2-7	CASSQTSVEQYF
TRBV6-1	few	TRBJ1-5	CASSAQGAVSQPQHF
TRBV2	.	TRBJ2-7	CASLPQQVLNEQYF
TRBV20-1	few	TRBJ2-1	CSARGPRGPGNEQFF
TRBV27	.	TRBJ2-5	CASQPVTGYQETQYF
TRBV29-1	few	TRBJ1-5	CSVGEAKHQPQHF
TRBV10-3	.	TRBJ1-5	CAISSEASNQPQHF
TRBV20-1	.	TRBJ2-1	CSANQGGAYNEQFF
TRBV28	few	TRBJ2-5	CASSFRGTSVRETQYF
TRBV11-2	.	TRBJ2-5	CASSSLQGVQETQYF
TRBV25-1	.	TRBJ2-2	CASRAVTGEQFF
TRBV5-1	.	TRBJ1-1	CASSLTDSFTEAFF
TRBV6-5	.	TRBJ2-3	CASSLTSGRSHTQYF
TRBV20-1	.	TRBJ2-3	CSAMAGGGTDTQYF
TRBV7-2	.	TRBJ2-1	CASSRRQSNEQFF
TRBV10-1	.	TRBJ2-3	CASSELSPAVSGSRADTQYF
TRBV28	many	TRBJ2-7	CASSGVSYEQYF
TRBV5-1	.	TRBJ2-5	CASSPGQESETQYF